This entry lists 28 T cell receptor beta chains sequenced from one sample in a study of radiation and T cells in renal cell carcinoma. Described time point: blood 4 weeks post-SBRT, at nephrectomy. Treatment in this sample: 15 Gy SBRT to primary tumor, nephrectomy 4 weeks later. Produced via immunoSEQ multiplex PCR; TCRdb's table is partial and in-frame only. The repertoire has some 150,000 clones, 70% to 90% of them found once; the top ten carry over 15%. Material: blood, obtained from a patient whose treatment included radiotherapy and nephrectomy. The receptor set was obtained from a woman between 45 and 60 years old with renal cell carcinoma.

The chain uses TRBV6-1 and TRBJ1-5; maybe TRBD1 (6 bases). The CDR3 has 15 amino acids. V was clipped by 3 bases and J by 7 bases, with 16 bases between them. Germline V gene data show CDR1 as MNHNS and CDR2 as SASEGT. Here the CDR3 reads CASSEGTGIGQPQHF. CDR3 nucleotides: TGTGCCAGCAGTGAGGGAACAGGGATAGGACAGCCCCAGCATTTT.

V is TRBV4-2 and J is TRBJ2-7; TRBD2 aligns across 13 bases. Trimming cost V 0 bases and J 0 bases; bases outside gene matches: 2. Germline V gives CDR1 LGHNA, CDR2 YNFKEQ. The CDR3 runs to 17 residues. CDR3 region: CASSQDGTSGISYEQYF. The CDR3 DNA reads TGTGCCAGCAGCCAAGACGGGACTAGCGGGATCTCCTACGAGCAGTACTTC.

Here the CDR3 DNA reads TGTGCCAGCACCGGGGGTGAGCAGTTCTTC. This codes for CASTGGEQFF. This chain joins TRBV25-1 and TRBJ2-1, with D perhaps TRBD2 (6 bases). V was trimmed by 7 bases and J by 9 bases, leaving 7 bases between them. Germline values: CDR1 MGHDK, CDR2 SYGVNS. The CDR3 consists of 10 residues.

This rearrangement joins TRBV7-2 to TRBJ2-5; D unclear. Trimming pared 1 base from V and 2 bases from J, leaving 8 bases between. The CDR3 runs to 14 residues. Germline CDR1 is SGHTA and CDR2 is FQGNSA. The CDR3 loop is CASSLGGQQETQYF. The DNA of the CDR3 is TGTGCCAGCAGCTTAGGGGGTCAGCAAGAGACCCAGTACTTC. The full variable domain, completed using reference TRBV7-2 and TRBJ2-5, is GAGVSQSPSNKVTEKGKDVELRCDPISGHTALYWYRQSLGQGLEFLIYFQGNSAPDKSGLPSDRFSAERTGGSVSTLTIQRTQQEDSAVYLCASSLGGQQETQYFGPGTRLLVL.

The chain is built from TRBV9 and TRBJ2-7; 10 bases agree with TRBD1. Per germline, CDR1 SGDLS and CDR2 YYNGEE. This CDR3 is 14 amino acids long. J was trimmed by 9 bases and V by 1 base; bases with no gene match: 7. The CDR3 here is CASSVSRDRGRQYF. DNA of the CDR3: TGTGCCAGCAGCGTATCCCGGGACAGGGGAAGGCAGTACTTC.

This clone was recorded only once. CDR3 sequence: CASSFEINYGYTF. Here the CDR3 DNA reads TGTGCCAGCAGCTTCGAGATCAACTATGGCTACACCTTC. The chain links TRBV7-8 to TRBJ1-2; D gene uncertain. V lost 3 bases and J lost 2, with 7 bases in between. The CDR3 is made up of 13 amino acids. Germline V lookup: CDR1 SGHVS, CDR2 FQNEAQ.

The chain uses TRBV28 and TRBJ1-2; D unclear. The CDR3 covers 14 residues. Germline V gene sequence: CDR1 MDHEN, CDR2 SYDVKM. The V end was cut by 6 bases, the J end by 0 bases, with 11 bases between. The DNA for the CDR3 is TGTGCCAGCAGGACTACTACAACTAACTATGGCTACACCTTC. As protein: CASRTTTTNYGYTF.

The rearrangement joins TRBV5-8 to TRBJ2-7, with D unclear. The CDR3 runs to 15 residues. V was cut by 0 bases and J by 2 bases, with 12 bases left in between. Germline CDR1 is SGHTS and CDR2 is YDEGEE. CDR3 DNA sequence: TGTGCCAGCAGCTTGGTGGTCCGGCCCACCTACGAGCAGTACTTC. Translating it yields CASSLVVRPTYEQYF. The full variable domain, rest sourced from reference TRBV5-8 and TRBJ2-7, is EAGVTQSPTHLIKTRGQQATLRCSPISGHTSVYWYQQALGLGLQFLLWYDEGEERNRGNFPPRFSGRQFPNYSSELNVNALELEDSALYLCASSLVVRPTYEQYFGPGTRLTVT.

The chain has TRBV6-4 and TRBJ2-2; the D is unclear. Germline loops: CDR1 MRHNA, CDR2 SNTAGT. V was trimmed by 0 bases and J by 7 bases, leaving 9 bases between them. The CDR3 extends over 14 amino acids. The CDR3 nucleotides are TGTGCCAGCAGTGACTCGGAGACGATCGGGGAGCTGTTTTTT. This sequence encodes CASSDSETIGELFF.

The V and J genes are TRBV6-5 and TRBJ2-5; TRBD1 is a possible D gene (6 bases). Trimming removed 6 bases at V and 4 bases at J, with 12 bases between. This CDR3 comprises 13 residues. CDR1 is MNHEY, CDR2 SVGAGI, per germline. CDR3 DNA: TGTGCCAGCAGGACAACAGGGAGAGAGACCCAGTACTTC. Residues: CASRTTGRETQYF.

V is TRBV5-1 and J is TRBJ2-5; no clear D. This CDR3 spans 16 amino acids. V lost 2 bases to trimming and J lost 2 bases, with 16 bases between them. Looked up from germline, CDR1 is SGHRS and CDR2 is YFSETQ. The CDR3: CASSLATHPDQETQYF. The CDR3 coding sequence is TGCGCCAGCAGCTTAGCGACCCACCCAGATCAAGAGACCCAGTACTTC. The full variable domain, in which reference TRBV5-1 and TRBJ2-5 provide the parts outside the CDR3, is KAGVTQTPRYLIKTRGQQVTLSCSPISGHRSVSWYQQTPGQGLQFLFEYFSETQRNKGNFPGRFSGRQFSNSRSEMNVSTLELGDSALYLCASSLATHPDQETQYFGPGTRLLVL.

The V gene is TRBV5-1, the J gene TRBJ2-5; 10 nucleotides match TRBD1. The J segment lost 1 base and the V segment lost 4 bases, leaving 1 base of the junction unmatched. Germline V CDR1 and CDR2: SGHRS, YFSETQ. This CDR3 is built from 14 residues. The CDR3 spells CASSRTGGQETQYF. The CDR3 DNA sequence: TGCGCCAGCAGCAGGACAGGGGGCCAAGAGACCCAGTACTTC.

About this clone itself: This sample also contains other DNA sequences that code for the same CDR3. This chain links TRBV5-1 with TRBJ1-1, with D perhaps TRBD1 (5 bases). Germline V gene lookup returns CDR1 SGHRS and CDR2 YFSETQ. The V end was cut by 0 bases, the J end by 1 base, with 10 bases between. The CDR3 is made up of 15 amino acids. The CDR3 reads CASSLAGGENTEAFF. CDR3 DNA sequence: TGCGCCAGCAGCTTGGCCGGGGGGGAGAACACTGAAGCTTTCTTT.

The chain combines TRBV27 with TRBJ2-7, with D maybe TRBD1 (6 bases). V was clipped by 5 bases and J by 2 bases, with 13 bases between them. The germline gives CDR1 MNHEY, CDR2 SMNVEV (reference sequence). The CDR3 covers 14 residues. The CDR3: CASSPMGHPYEQYF. Here the CDR3 DNA reads TGTGCCAGCAGTCCGATGGGACACCCCTACGAGCAGTACTTC.

This clone was recorded a few times. V and J are TRBV19 and TRBJ1-1; the match to TRBD1 covers 9 bases. The germline gives CDR1 LNHDA, CDR2 SQIVND (reference sequence). The trim removed 6 bases at V and 7 bases at J, leaving 6 bases unmatched. The CDR3 has 13 amino acids. CDR3 nucleotide sequence: TGTGCCAGTAGGGTACAGGGGGCGGTTGAAGCTTTCTTT. It encodes CASRVQGAVEAFF.

This clone was detected a few times. The chain joins TRBV7-9 to TRBJ2-5, with D possibly matching TRBD1 (5 bases). Germline V gene sequence: CDR1 SEHNR, CDR2 FQNEAQ (reference sequence). V lost 5 bases and J lost 2, with 18 bases in between. This CDR3 region has 16 residues. CDR3 residues: CASSTPGSTVQETQYF. The CDR3 DNA is TGTGCCAGCAGCACACCGGGTTCGACAGTGCAAGAGACCCAGTACTTC.

The rearrangement uses TRBV7-9 and TRBJ2-3; D gene uncertain. The germline gives CDR1 SEHNR, CDR2 FQNEAQ (reference sequence). Trimming took 5 bases from V and 3 from J, leaving 3 bases between them. The CDR3 totals 11 residues. CDR3 in amino acids: CASSKTDTQYF. The CDR3 DNA reads as TGTGCCAGCAGCAAAACAGATACGCAGTATTTT.

The genes are TRBV6-5 and TRBJ1-2; D is uncertain. V was shortened by 2 bases and J by 0 bases, with 4 bases between the two germline ends. The CDR3 runs 13 residues. In germline, CDR1 is MNHEY, CDR2 SVGAGI. The CDR3 loop is CASSYGPNYGYTF. The CDR3, as DNA: TGTGCCAGCAGTTACGGCCCTAACTATGGCTACACCTTC.

This chain joins TRBV21-1 and TRBJ2-1; TRBD2 reflects the table's D call only, with no check against the DNA. TRBV21-1 is noted as a pseudogene. CDR3 length: 14 residues. CDR3 nucleotide sequence: TGTGCCAGCAGCGTGCGGGCTTGCCGAGGTGAGCAGTTCTTC. Its translation is CASSVRACRGEQFF.

J is TRBJ2-7 and V is TRBV29-1; tentative D call: TRBD1 (5 bases). With 5 bases removed from V and 0 bases from J, the gap between germline ends came to 14 bases. The CDR3 is made up of 14 amino acids. Germline values: CDR1 SQVTM, CDR2 ANQGSEA. The chain's CDR3 is CSVMTEMISYEQYF. CDR3 DNA: TGCAGCGTTATGACAGAGATGATCTCCTACGAGCAGTACTTC.

V is TRBV18 and J is TRBJ2-6, with D possibly matching TRBD1 (6 bases). Between the trimmed V and J ends, which lost 2 bases and 0 bases, there was a span of 11 bases. Germline loops: CDR1 KGHSH, CDR2 LQKENI. The CDR3 has 17 residues. The DNA of the CDR3 is TGTGCCAGCTCACCAAAACTAGGGGGCTCTGGGGCCAACGTCCTGACTTTC. Its translation is CASSPKLGGSGANVLTF.

The V and J genes are TRBV6-6 and TRBJ2-3, with 10 bases matching TRBD2. Germline values: CDR1 MNHNY, CDR2 SVGAGI (reference sequence). The CDR3 consists of 15 residues. V lost 4 bases, J lost 1 base, and 2 bases stayed unmatched. The CDR3 DNA sequence: TGTGCCAGCAGTTTGCTAGCGGGAGGCACAGATACGCAGTATTTT. Translation gives CASSLLAGGTDTQYF.

The chain employs TRBV7-2 and TRBJ1-2; a weak D match, TRBD1 (6 bases). Trimming removed 4 bases from V and 5 bases from J, with 14 bases in between. The CDR3 is 14 amino acids. CDR1 is SGHTA, CDR2 FQGNSA, per germline. The CDR3 sequence is CASSSDQGRYGYTF. CDR3 bases: TGTGCCAGCAGCTCGGATCAGGGGAGGTATGGCTACACCTTC.

This chain joins TRBV7-9 and TRBJ2-5; 9 bases are shared with TRBD2. J gave up 4 bases and V 4 bases, and 7 bases lay outside the gene matches. The CDR3 totals 15 residues. Per germline, CDR1 SEHNR and CDR2 FQNEAQ (reference sequence). CDR3 residues: CASSSGRGGPETQYF. The CDR3 nucleotides read TGTGCCAGCAGCTCGGGGCGGGGGGGCCCAGAGACCCAGTACTTC.

This CDR3 is CASSFSRGYPGTEAFF. Here the CDR3 DNA reads TGTGCCAGCAGTTTTTCCAGGGGGTATCCTGGCACTGAAGCTTTCTTT. The rearrangement uses TRBV28 and TRBJ1-1; 7 positions agree with TRBD1. Trimming at V came to 3 bases and at J to 4 bases, leaving 11 bases not matched to a gene. The V gene's germline CDR1 is MDHEN and CDR2 SYDVKM. CDR3 length: 16 amino acids.

The CDR3 loop reads CASSASGGTDTQYF. The CDR3, as DNA: TGTGCCAGCAGTGCCTCAGGAGGTACAGATACGCAGTATTTT. The V gene is TRBV6-1, the J gene TRBJ2-3, with a possible D match to TRBD2 (5 bases). CDR1 and CDR2 (germline): MNHNS, SASEGT. V was clipped by 4 bases and J by 3 bases, with 11 bases between them. The CDR3 length is 14 residues.

This clone occurred a few times. The chain couples TRBV5-4 to TRBJ2-2; D possibly corresponds to TRBD1 (5 bases). CDR1 SGHNT and CDR2 YYREEE come from the germline V gene (reference sequence). The CDR3 contains 13 residues. The V and J ends lost 6 bases and 7 bases respectively, with 13 bases between them. In DNA, the CDR3 is TGTGCCAGCACTTCCCGACAGCTCGGGGAGCTGTTTTTT. The encoded protein is CASTSRQLGELFF.

The CDR3 here is CASSTSYFGYTF. The CDR3 DNA follows: TGTGCCAGCAGTACCTCCTATTTCGGCTACACCTTC. V usage is TRBV28 and J usage is TRBJ1-2; D gene uncertain. V shed 5 bases and J shed 8 bases, with 12 bases lying between them. CDR1 MDHEN and CDR2 SYDVKM come from the germline V gene. The CDR3 contains 12 residues.